These T cell receptor beta chains were read from a single sample in a study of cytomegalovirus exposure and HLA in healthy donors. Only in-frame clones appear in the TCRdb table, and some are missing; sequencing was by immunoSEQ multiplex PCR. This sample has roughly 100,000 clones, with 78% found just once. The sample consisted of PBMCs. Source of these receptors: a middle-aged woman in good health and CMV-seronegative. Each CDR3 is given with its conserved first and last residue. The D gene is left open where the match is weak. Rows give clone size only sometimes, using once, few, many, or a class for an expanded clone.

V gene	D gene	clone size	J gene	CDR3 protein	CDR3 DNA
TRBV25-1	.	.	TRBJ1-2	CASSELGAPNYGYTF	TGTGCCAGCAGTGAATTGGGGGCGCCCAACTATGGCTACACCTTC
TRBV4-1	.	.	TRBJ1-6	CASSPHPDLSPLHF	TGCGCCAGCAGCCCCCATCCAGATCTTTCACCCCTCCACTTT
TRBV7-9	.	.	TRBJ1-1	CASSFDSGGTEAFF	TGTGCCAGCAGCTTTGACTCCGGCGGCACTGAAGCTTTCTTT
TRBV2	TRBD2	.	TRBJ2-3	CASSDQMDAKTSGKASTDTQYF	TGTGCCAGCAGTGACCAGATGGACGCGAAGACTAGCGGGAAAGCTAGCACAGATACGCAGTATTTT
TRBV27	.	.	TRBJ2-7	CVSSSGISYEQHF	TGTGTCAGCAGTTCCGGGATATCCTACGAGCAGCACTTC
TRBV7-9	TRBD1	.	TRBJ2-7	CASSSRTTGESYEQYF	TGTGCCAGCAGCTCGCGCACGACAGGGGAATCCTACGAGCAGTACTTC
TRBV4-1	.	.	TRBJ2-1	CATSPRTTDQGEQFF	TGCGCCACCAGCCCCAGGACAACAGACCAGGGAGAGCAGTTCTTC
TRBV10-2	.	few	TRBJ2-1	CASSEVVEQFF	TGCGCCAGCAGTGAGGTAGTTGAGCAGTTCTTC
TRBV5-6	.	.	TRBJ1-5	CASARAGQRNQPQHF	TGTGCCAGCGCTCGGGCGGGGCAGCGCAATCAGCCCCAGCATTTT
TRBV4-3	TRBD2	.	TRBJ2-1	CASSLLPGLADYNEQFF	TGCGCCAGCAGCCTCCTGCCGGGACTAGCGGATTACAATGAGCAGTTCTTC
TRBV7-2	.	.	TRBJ2-3	CASSSMITDTQYF	TGTGCCAGCAGCTCTATGATAACAGATACGCAGTATTTT
TRBV28	.	.	TRBJ2-3	CASSPSPGLSTDTQYF	TGTGCCAGCAGTCCCTCCCCGGGACTGAGCACAGATACGCAGTATTTT
TRBV4-3	.	.	TRBJ1-1	CASSQGTALRSGTEAFF	TGCGCCAGCAGCCAAGGGACAGCCCTTAGGAGTGGGACTGAAGCTTTCTTT
TRBV9	.	.	TRBJ2-3	CASSVAGQHGDTQYF	TGTGCCAGCAGCGTAGCCGGACAGCATGGAGATACGCAGTATTTT
TRBV5-5	.	.	TRBJ1-5	CASSLGTLNQPQHF	TGTGCCAGCAGCTTGGGGACACTTAATCAGCCCCAGCATTTT
TRBV19	.	once	TRBJ2-1	CASRGALGYSEQFF	TGTGCCAGTAGGGGGGCCCTCGGGTACAGTGAGCAGTTCTTC
TRBV19	.	.	TRBJ2-1	CASSKRGRSSYNEQFF	TGTGCCAGTAGTAAGAGGGGGAGAAGCTCCTACAATGAGCAGTTCTTC
TRBV4-1	TRBD2	few	TRBJ2-7	CASSLGGITYEQYF	TGCGCCAGCAGCCTCGGGGGGATCACCTACGAGCAGTACTTC
TRBV7-3	TRBD1	.	TRBJ2-3	CASSQRQGGRDTQYF	TGTGCCAGCAGCCAAAGACAGGGGGGTAGAGATACGCAGTATTTT
TRBV7-9	TRBD2	.	TRBJ2-1	CASSTTSGRDNEQFF	TGTGCCAGCAGCACGACTAGCGGGAGGGATAATGAGCAGTTCTTC
TRBV7-8	.	few	TRBJ2-1	CASIPFSSYNEQFF	TGTGCCAGCATCCCGTTTTCCTCCTACAATGAGCAGTTCTTC
TRBV11-3	TRBD1	.	TRBJ2-1	CASSSEGDRGGNEQFF	TGTGCCAGCAGCTCCGAGGGGGACAGGGGAGGGAATGAGCAGTTCTTC
TRBV18	TRBD2	few	TRBJ2-1	CASSLSSGRLNEQFF	TGTGCCAGCTCGCTTTCTAGCGGGAGGTTGAATGAGCAGTTCTTC
TRBV5-4	TRBD2	.	TRBJ2-7	CASSPSGYEQYF	TGTGCCAGCAGTCCTAGCGGCTACGAGCAGTACTTC
TRBV27	TRBD2	.	TRBJ2-5	CASSLLGGARPETQYF	TGTGCCAGCAGTTTATTGGGAGGGGCCCGTCCGGAGACCCAGTACTTC
TRBV7-9	TRBD1	.	TRBJ2-2	CASSQAGTGYAGELFF	TGTGCCAGCAGCCAGGCCGGGACAGGGTATGCCGGGGAGCTGTTTTTT
TRBV5-4	.	.	TRBJ2-3	CASSLARGLTDTQYF	TGTGCCAGCAGCTTGGCTAGAGGGCTCACAGATACGCAGTATTTT
TRBV11-2	TRBD2	.	TRBJ2-1	CASSPLAGGQFF	TGTGCCAGCAGCCCACTAGCGGGAGGGCAGTTCTTC
TRBV6-1	TRBD2	.	TRBJ2-7	CATGTSGTPPKQYF	TGTGCCACGGGGACTAGCGGGACCCCCCCCAAGCAGTACTTC
TRBV28	TRBD2	.	TRBJ2-1	CASGPGGLREQFF	TGTGCCAGCGGCCCGGGAGGGCTCCGGGAGCAGTTCTTC
TRBV27	TRBD2	.	TRBJ2-3	CASSPLGLAADTQYF	TGTGCCAGCAGTCCCTTAGGACTAGCTGCAGATACGCAGTATTTT
TRBV7-8	TRBD1	.	TRBJ2-7	CASGRDRTYEQYF	TGTGCCAGCGGACGGGACAGAACCTACGAGCAGTACTTC
TRBV19	TRBD1	.	TRBJ1-1	CASSISPWTGGDTEAFF	TGTGCCAGTAGTATATCGCCTTGGACAGGGGGGGACACTGAAGCTTTCTTT
TRBV6-1	TRBD2	.	TRBJ2-2	CASSDGGGPGELFF	TGTGCCAGCAGTGACGGGGGGGGCCCCGGGGAGCTGTTTTTT
TRBV19	TRBD1	.	TRBJ2-2	CATTLTGVHTGELFF	TGTGCCACCACCCTTACAGGGGTCCACACCGGGGAGCTGTTTTTT
TRBV19	.	.	TRBJ2-7	CASSSDSYEQYF	TGTGCCAGTAGCTCCGACAGTTACGAGCAGTACTTC
TRBV2	TRBD1	few	TRBJ1-2	CASRGQGASLYGYTF	TGTGCCAGCAGGGGACAGGGGGCATCTTTGTATGGCTACACCTTC
TRBV29-1	.	few	TRBJ1-1	CSVVGRVNTEAFF	TGCAGCGTTGTCGGGCGGGTGAACACTGAAGCTTTCTTT
TRBV4-1	TRBD2	.	TRBJ2-7	CASSQLAAGLEGEQYF	TGCGCCAGCAGCCAATTGGCAGCGGGGTTGGAGGGCGAGCAGTACTTC
TRBV5-1	TRBD2	.	TRBJ2-1	CASNRYGRSNEQFF	TGCGCCAGCAATCGGTACGGGAGGTCTAATGAGCAGTTCTTC
TRBV5-1	TRBD2	once	TRBJ2-3	CASSLGGSTAGTDTQYF	TGCGCCAGCAGCCTGGGAGGGTCCACCGCTGGAACAGATACGCAGTATTTT
TRBV25-1	TRBD2	.	TRBJ2-1	CASSQSASGRAPYEQFF	TGTGCCAGCTCCCAGTCGGCTAGCGGGAGAGCCCCGTATGAGCAGTTCTTC
TRBV7-2	TRBD2	.	TRBJ2-5	CASSLGSGRAALGETQYF	TGTGCCAGCAGCTTAGGTAGCGGGAGGGCCGCGCTTGGGGAGACCCAGTACTTC
TRBV7-8	TRBD1	few	TRBJ2-3	CASSKSGDSFRTDTQYF	TGTGCCAGCAGCAAAAGTGGGGACAGTTTTCGCACAGATACGCAGTATTTT
TRBV7-9	TRBD1	.	TRBJ1-1	CASSQGQGNTEAFF	TGTGCCAGCAGCCAGGGACAGGGGAACACTGAAGCTTTCTTT
TRBV5-6	.	.	TRBJ1-1	CASSPGLIAMTAFF	TGTGCCAGCAGCCCCGGGTTGATAGCCATGACAGCTTTCTTT
TRBV5-4	.	.	TRBJ1-2	CASSLDRGDYGYTF	TGTGCCAGCAGCTTGGATCGGGGGGACTATGGCTACACCTTC
TRBV27	.	.	TRBJ2-2	CASSYQGATGELFF	TGTGCCAGCAGTTACCAGGGTGCCACCGGGGAGCTGTTTTTT
TRBV28	.	few	TRBJ2-7	CASQHSPGYEQYF	TGTGCCAGCCAGCACAGTCCCGGCTACGAGCAGTACTTC
TRBV19	TRBD2	.	TRBJ2-7	CASTETSGTSYEQYF	TGTGCCAGTACCGAGACTAGCGGGACCTCCTACGAGCAGTACTTC